The 7 T cell receptor beta chains in this list originate from one sample, sequenced in a study of shared T cell receptors in the human thymus. Profiled with immunoSEQ multiplex PCR; TCRdb holds only in-frame clones, not every one. The sample carries about 660,000 clones, 85% to 90% recorded once. These same data were also listed under a study on human thymus T cells.

The sequencing input was thymocytes. The receptors originated from a boy under two years old with a congenital heart defect.

CDR3 sequence reads: CASSGTSGRETQYF. DNA for the CDR3: TGTGCCAGTAGTGGGACTAGCGGGAGGGAGACCCAGTACTTC. The chain is built from TRBV19 and TRBJ2-5; 15 bases are a match to TRBD2. CDR1 is LNHDA and CDR2 is SQIVND in the germline V gene (reference sequence). This CDR3 region has 14 residues. Unmatched junction bases numbered 0, after V lost 5 bases and J lost 5 bases.

The V call is TRBV28, the J call TRBJ2-7, with D possibly matching TRBD2 (7 bases). V gave up 2 bases and J gave up 2 bases, with 31 bases separating them. The germline V gene has CDR1 MDHEN and CDR2 SYDVKM. This CDR3 comprises 21 residues. CDR3 nucleotide sequence: TGTGCCAGCAGTTTAAGGGTACAGGGAGGTAGAGCTGGGGGGGGCCCCTACGAGCAGTACTTC. Residues: CASSLRVQGGRAGGGPYEQYF.

The V and J genes are TRBV14 and TRBJ2-3, with TRBD2 matching over 7 bases. V shed 2 bases, J shed 2 bases, and the junction held 10 bases outside the gene matches. The CDR3 sequence is 17 residues long. Germline CDR1 SGHDN, CDR2 FVKESK. The CDR3 reads CASSQPTPSGYTDTQYF. CDR3 coding DNA: TGTGCCAGCAGCCAACCAACCCCTAGCGGATACACAGATACGCAGTATTTT.

The V gene is TRBV27, the J gene TRBJ1-1; D ambiguous. CDR1 and CDR2 from the germline V gene are MNHEY and SMNVEV (reference sequence). V gave up 6 bases and J gave up 0 bases, with 8 bases separating them. The CDR3 consists of 13 residues. Written as DNA, the CDR3 is TGTGCCAGCAGCCGGACTGTGAACACTGAAGCTTTCTTT. Its translation is CASSRTVNTEAFF.

The genes are TRBV15 and TRBJ1-1, with a weak D call TRBD1 (6 bases). V was shortened by 0 bases and J by 5 bases, with 16 bases between the two germline ends. CDR3 size: 16 residues. CDR1 is LNHNV, CDR2 YYDKDF, per germline (reference sequence). CDR3 in amino acids: CATSRDIRGWWTEAFF. The CDR3, as DNA: TGTGCCACCAGCAGAGATATCAGGGGTTGGTGGACTGAAGCTTTCTTT. The variable domain in full, with the rest retrieved from reference TRBV15 and TRBJ1-1, is DAMVIQNPRYQVTQFGKPVTLSCSQTLNHNVMYWYQQKSSQAPKLLFHYYDKDFNNEADTPDNFQSRRPNTSFCFLDIRSPGLGDTAMYLCATSRDIRGWWTEAFFGQGTRLTVV.

V gene TRBV2 combines with J gene TRBJ2-7, with 7 bases that match TRBD1. Germline loops: CDR1 SNHLY, CDR2 FYNNEI. The CDR3 loop spans 16 amino acids. The ends lost 6 bases at V and 0 bases at J; junction bases unmatched: 11. DNA of the CDR3: TGTGCCAGCAGCCCTACCAGACAGGGCCACTCCTACGAGCAGTACTTC. Amino acid sequence: CASSPTRQGHSYEQYF.

As for this clone: One end of the junction varies from germline; a read error may be responsible. The chain carries TRBV7-7 and TRBJ2-5, with TRBD2 matching 11 bases. The CDR3 has 18 amino acids. Per the germline V gene, CDR1 is SSHAT and CDR2 is FNYEAQ (reference sequence). CDR3 DNA: TGTGCTAGCAGCTTATCCATTGGACTAGCGGGTGCCCAAGAGACCCAGTACTTC. The encoded protein is CASSLSIGLAGAQETQYF. Based on the CDR3 plus reference TRBV7-7 and TRBJ2-5, the full variable domain is GAGVSQSPRYKVTKRGQDVTLRCDPISSHATLYWYQQALGQGPEFLTYFNYEAQPDKSGLPSDRFSAERPEGSISTLTIQRTEQRDSAMYRCASSLSIGLAGAQETQYFGPGTRLLVL.